Included here is one T cell receptor (beta chain) sequence, with context. Its recognized antigen is unknown. The input lacks base qualities; no much larger clone sits a single base away. For this chain, trimming is 0 bases at the V end and 0 bases at the J end, and the number of junction bases without a gene match is 9. Based on the germline V gene, the CDR1 and CDR2 sequences are MGHRA and YSYEKL. CDR3 length: 18 amino acids, cysteine to phenylalanine. Only the CDR3 region is kept as DNA, spanning 54 bases read in frame from base 1. In the first month after transplant, blood samples were collected up to 4 times, and after that at least monthly when available. The sample originates from a study of graft-versus-host responses after intestinal transplantation (dated by TCRdb to the early 2020s). For context, the study as a whole: Multivisceral, liver-intestinal, or isolated intestinal transplants were received by the recipients. Rather than being sequenced by the commercial service, samples from a few later patients were sequenced in-house on an Illumina MiSeq and processed with MiXCR. To identify alloreactive clones, pre-transplant mixed lymphocyte reaction products were sequenced and then compared with unstimulated pre-transplant donor and recipient T cells. Every recipient was given anti-thymocyte globulin induction, followed by about three years of maintenance tacrolimus and steroids. Bulk TCR-beta CDR3 sequencing was used to track graft-versus-host and host-versus-graft alloreactive T cell clones in the graft, circulation and bone marrow after intestinal transplantation. Donor T cell macrochimerism was defined as a peak of at least 4% donor T cells among recipient peripheral blood mononuclear cells. Of the 20 to 25 intestinal transplant recipients enrolled in the cohort, one of whom was a retransplant, a few patients without pretransplant specimens were excluded.

Study-wide findings and limitations: Peak levels of circulating GvH clones were associated with declines in HvG clones early after transplant. The conclusions were limited by the relatively low number and heterogeneity of the intestinal transplant patients. Patients with donor T cell macrochimerism had high GvH to HvG T cell clonal ratios in their allografts. GvH clones were found in recipient bone marrow, and some of the GvH clones appeared earlier in ileal mucosa or blood, which is consistent with an intestinal mucosal origin.

The library was prepared using the immunoSEQ multiplex PCR assay. Adaptive Biotechnologies carried out high-throughput TCR-beta CDR3 sequencing of genomic DNA for most patients. As for the authors' bioinformatics: TCR sequencing data for around 20 patients were retrieved from Adaptive's ImmunoSEQ software; a few other patients were processed with MiXCR and VDJtools. CDR3 nucleotide sequences shared between donor and recipient were removed because the origin of such sequences could not be assigned. At least 2-fold expansion over unstimulated cells and a minimum CFSE-low frequency of 0.002% (template counts) or 0.001% (read counts) were required for clones to be classified as alloreactive. Clones were considered mappable if detected in sequenced pre-transplant spleen, lymph node, or MLR CFSE-low populations of the donor or recipient. The cumulative frequency of alloreactive clones was calculated as a percentage of all sequences, weighted by copy number. TCRdb provides this immuneACCESS table in a form limited to in-frame rearrangements. Some clones are lacking; in checked studies, under half of them reflect an unresolved V gene, and why the rest are absent is not known. The DNA was the basis for D and trimming; V, J and clone size are from that table. The sample table shows about 77,000 clones, and around 92% are seen once. The top ten clones comprise 0.55% to 0.75% of the sample.

The V and J segments used are TRBV4-1 and TRBJ1-2, with 8 bases aligning to TRBD1. The TCR originated in a human patient who received an intestinal transplant, so some T cells may come from the graft donor. Material: PBMCs, obtained 98 days after intestinal transplantation. This receptor carries the CDR3 CASSQEWAGGIPNYGYTF. The DNA reads TGCGCCAGCAGCCAAGAATGGGCAGGGGGCATTCCTAACTATGGCTACACCTTC.